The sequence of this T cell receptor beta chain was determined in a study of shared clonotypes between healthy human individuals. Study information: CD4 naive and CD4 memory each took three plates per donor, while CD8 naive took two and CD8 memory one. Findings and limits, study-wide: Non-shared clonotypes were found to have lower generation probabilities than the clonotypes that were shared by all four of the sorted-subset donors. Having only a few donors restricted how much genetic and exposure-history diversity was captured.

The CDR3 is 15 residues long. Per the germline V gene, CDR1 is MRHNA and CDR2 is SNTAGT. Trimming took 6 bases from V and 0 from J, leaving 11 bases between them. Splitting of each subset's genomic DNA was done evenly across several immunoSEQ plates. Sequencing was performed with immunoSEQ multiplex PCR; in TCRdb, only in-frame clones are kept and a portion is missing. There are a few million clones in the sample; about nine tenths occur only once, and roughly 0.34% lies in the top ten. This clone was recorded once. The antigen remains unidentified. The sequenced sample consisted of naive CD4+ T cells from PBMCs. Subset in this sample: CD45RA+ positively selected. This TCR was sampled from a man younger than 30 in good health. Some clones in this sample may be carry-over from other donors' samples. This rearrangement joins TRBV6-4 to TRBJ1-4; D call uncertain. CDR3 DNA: TGTGCCAGCAGCCGGACGGCAGCAACTAATGAAAAACTGTTTTTT. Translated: CASSRTAATNEKLFF.